The T cell receptor (beta chain) under discussion was sequenced for a study of naive and memory T cell subsets. For this clonotype: Its antigen is currently unknown.

Two oligonucleotides, mixed equimolar, formed the beta constant-region primer covering TRBC1 and TRBC2. One entry per CDR3 protein results from TCRdb running MiXCR on the UMI-ligation and nested PCR reads. The profile shows thousands of distinct CDR3 sequences, 7% of them singletons. V was cut by 10 bases and J by 1 base, with 13 bases left in between. Germline CDR1 is SGHRS and CDR2 is YFSETQ. The CDR3 extends over 13 amino acids. Study-wide results and caveats: Expression changes during T cell differentiation may affect RNA-based TCR counts.

EMRA cells were CD45RA+CD27-, and effector memory cells CD45RA-CD27-. The chain recombines TRBV5-1 with TRBJ2-3; D is possibly TRBD2 (5 bases). This receptor was obtained from a human donor in good health. The sample taken for sequencing was effector memory CD8+ T cells from blood. Specified subset: effector memory, CD45RA- CD27-. The CDR3 region is CAGPDFCTDTQYF. The DNA of the CDR3 is TGCGCCGGCCCGGACTTCTGCACAGATACGCAGTATTTT.